The entry that follows covers one T cell receptor (beta chain) sequence. This sample stems from a study of blood T cell repertoires in COVID-19. Study-wide background: Italy, Spain and the United States were the sources of the convalescent and acute COVID-19 samples.

Assay: immunoSEQ multiplex PCR; the TCRdb copy retains only in-frame clones and omits some. The table records about 180,000 clones, about 86% of them present only once. There are 14 residues in the CDR3. CDR1 LNHDA and CDR2 SQIVND come from the germline V gene (reference sequence). V shed 1 base and J shed 0 bases, with 6 bases lying between them. V and J are TRBV19 and TRBJ1-1, with no clear D. Sequencing was performed on peripheral blood. The receptor's source is a man aged 50-60 years with active or convalescent COVID-19. The CDR3 DNA is TGTGCCAGTAGTATAGGCAGATTGAACACTGAAGCTTTCTTT. Its translation: CASSIGRLNTEAFF.